Each of the 10 T cell receptor beta chains below was sequenced from the same sample in a study of response to subunit inactivated influenza vaccine. Each CDR3 protein gets one entry after TCRdb re-called the RT-PCR reads with MiXCR. The sample holds roughly 670,000 distinct CDR3 sequences, 12% to 15% seen once. Sequenced material: PBMCs from blood, taken 14 days before vaccination. These receptors came from a man in his fifties who received an inactivated influenza vaccine.

This clonotype has a handful of counts. The chain is built from TRBV15 and TRBJ2-1, with 11 bases matching TRBD2. J gave up 4 bases and V 2 bases, and 4 bases lay outside the gene matches. In germline, CDR1 is LNHNV, CDR2 YYDKDF (reference sequence). This CDR3 spans 16 amino acids. Here the CDR3 reads CATSRTLAGGYNEQFF. CDR3 sequence (DNA): TGTGCCACCAGCAGAACTCTAGCGGGGGGATACAATGAGCAGTTCTTC.

This clonotype was counted between two and nine times. This chain uses TRBV10-3 with TRBJ2-3, with D uncertain. The CDR3 is 14 amino acids. The V and J ends lost 0 bases and 5 bases respectively, with 9 bases between them. Germline assignment: CDR1 ENHRY and CDR2 SYGVKD. CDR3 region: CAISESEVVDTQYF. CDR3 nucleotides: TGTGCCATCAGTGAGTCCGAAGTTGTAGATACGCAGTATTTT.

The J gene is TRBJ2-3, the V gene TRBV4-3; D unclear. The germline V gene encodes CDR1 LGHNA and CDR2 YSLEER. The CDR3 spans 13 residues. Trimming left V 0 bases short and J 4 bases short, with 5 bases between. This chain's CDR3 is CASSQDGADTQYF. In DNA form, the CDR3 reads TGCGCCAGCAGCCAAGATGGGGCAGATACGCAGTATTTT.

This clonotype was detected many times. The chain links TRBV20-1 to TRBJ1-4; no clear D gene. From germline, CDR1 is DFQATT and CDR2 SNEGSKA (reference sequence). This CDR3 comprises 12 residues. V was trimmed by 6 bases and J by 7 bases, leaving 12 bases between them. CDR3 in amino acids: CSARRGIEKLFF. For the CDR3, the DNA is TGCAGTGCAAGGAGAGGGATTGAAAAACTGTTTTTT.

In DNA, the CDR3 is TGTGCCAGCAGTATGCTAGCGGGGGGGCCCTACGAGCAGTACTTC. It translates to CASSMLAGGPYEQYF. The V and J genes are TRBV27 and TRBJ2-7, with 12 bases identical to TRBD2. The CDR3 is 15 residues long. Germline loops: CDR1 MNHEY, CDR2 SMNVEV (reference sequence). Losses at the gene ends were 5 bases for V and 2 bases for J; bases not matched to a gene: 4.

This clonotype has more than one count but fewer than ten. As DNA, the CDR3 is TGTGCCAGCAGCTTCTTAGGGGGCGCGGGTCAGCCCCAGCATTTT. Its translation: CASSFLGGAGQPQHF. The chain couples TRBV5-5 to TRBJ1-5, with TRBD1 identical over 7 bases. There are 15 residues in the CDR3. Germline CDR1 reads SGHKS; CDR2 reads YYEKEE (reference sequence). Losses at the gene ends were 2 bases for V and 6 bases for J; bases not matched to a gene: 8.

The gene calls are TRBV6-1 and TRBJ1-2; a possible D gene is TRBD1 (5 bases). There are 14 residues in the CDR3. V was trimmed by 7 bases and J by 5 bases, leaving 17 bases between them. The V gene's germline CDR1 is MNHNS and CDR2 SASEGT. The CDR3 DNA sequence: TGTGCCAGCAAGGGGACCTTAGGTGGATATGGCTACACCTTC. Translation gives CASKGTLGGYGYTF.

Ten or more counts support this clonotype. Written as DNA, the CDR3 is TGTGCCAGCAGCCTTGGACAGGGTATGGATACGCAGTATTTT. Translating it yields CASSLGQGMDTQYF. The chain is built from TRBV3-1 and TRBJ2-3; 8 bases fit TRBD1. Germline trimming cut 4 bases from V and 6 bases from J; bases unmatched to any gene: 6. The length of the CDR3 is 14 residues. The germline V gene encodes CDR1 LGHDT and CDR2 YNNKEL (reference sequence).

In this sample, this clonotype turned up a few times. The V gene is TRBV9, the J gene TRBJ2-1, with 10 bases lining up with TRBD2. Per the germline V gene, CDR1 is SGDLS and CDR2 is YYNGEE. V lost 4 bases and J lost 5; bases outside the gene matches: 6. The CDR3 is made up of 15 amino acids. CDR3 DNA: TGTGCCAGCAGCACCGGGACTAGCGAGAACAATGAGCAGTTCTTC. It specifies CASSTGTSENNEQFF.

This clonotype was recorded many times. The chain uses TRBV20-1 and TRBJ2-3; D remains ambiguous. This CDR3 has 12 amino acids. V gave up 5 bases and J gave up 11 bases, with 17 bases separating them. The V gene's germline CDR1 is DFQATT and CDR2 SNEGSKA (reference sequence). CDR3 in amino acids: CSASQTALEQYF. CDR3 in DNA: TGCAGTGCTTCCCAGACTGCCTTGGAGCAGTATTTT.